This T cell receptor beta chain was documented in a study of shared clonotypes between healthy human individuals. Study-level information: Each donor had three CD4 naive, three CD4 memory, two CD8 naive and one CD8 memory plate. Regarding the study as a whole: Generation of non-shared clonotypes was less probable than generation of clonotypes shared by all four donors. The sole specimen, blood, was sampled, and tissue repertoires likely differ.

A word on this clone: Its target is not known.

Produced via immunoSEQ multiplex PCR; TCRdb's table is partial and in-frame only. The table includes 2 million to 2.5 million clones, under 95% detected once. Selected positively for CCR7 and CD45RO-negative, naive CD8 cells excluded terminally differentiated effector memory CD45RA+ cells. Trimming removed 0 bases at V and 0 bases at J, with 5 bases between. Per germline, CDR1 SGHTA and CDR2 FQGNSA. This CDR3 has 14 residues. The sequence was obtained from a man in his late teens or twenties in good health. Some clones in this sample may be carry-over from other donors' samples. Sequences were obtained from naive CD8+ T cells from PBMCs. The chain is built from TRBV7-2 and TRBJ2-5; D is ambiguous. The CDR3 loop is CASSLAQNQETQYF. The CDR3 DNA reads TGTGCCAGCAGCTTAGCACAAAACCAAGAGACCCAGTACTTC.